This TCR beta chain was identified in a study of shared clonotypes between healthy human individuals (dated by TCRdb to the early 2020s). In terms of the full investigation: The cohort comprised a couple of women and a few men aged 18 to 49 years. Per donor, three plates each were used for CD4 naive and CD4 memory, two for CD8 naive, and one for CD8 memory. The study deeply sequenced blood TCR repertoires of five healthy adults to estimate repertoire size and the extent of clonotype sharing between individuals. To increase sequencing depth and limit assay-specific biases, different laboratories used diverse techniques to prepare libraries and sequence TCR repertoires. Each donor's leukapheresis produced roughly between roughly 0.94 and 9.5 billion PBMCs. Results the study describes overall, beyond this receptor: Across a few donors, approximately 5% of naive CD4, approximately 4% of naive CD8, under 2.5% of memory CD4, and approximately 0.4% of memory CD8 clonotypes were shared. Higher generation probabilities were observed for clonotypes shared by all four sorted-subset donors than for non-shared clonotypes. Naive subsets generally had larger estimated clonotype richness than memory subsets. The small number of donors limited the genetic and exposure-history diversity represented. Incomplete sequencing was indicated by rarefaction of sorted-subset datasets, despite the large sequencing depth. Pairwise subsampling indicated that sequencing depth was expected to affect the degree of clonotype sharing among donors. Sampling was restricted to blood, and TCR repertoires in tissues likely differ from the TCR repertoires found in blood.

The donors were healthy, HIV-negative adults who had no recently reported acute infections or vaccinations. Every donor was a Caucasian adult residing in Nashville, Tennessee, USA. CD4+ T cells were enriched by magnetic negative selection; naive cells were then positively selected on CD45RA, and the negative fraction formed the memory subset. Blood was collected by leukapheresis, and PBMCs were isolated by Ficoll-Histopaque density gradient centrifugation and then cryopreserved in liquid nitrogen vapor phase. Analytical flow cytometry was used to check the purity and quantity of each magnetically sorted T cell population. Each sorted fraction had its genomic DNA isolated and then quantified by UV absorbance on a Nanodrop 2000c. In regard to this clone: The clone's antigen remains unknown. The input lacks base qualities; no much larger clone sits a single base away.

Using the deep immunoSEQ assay, TCR CDR3 regions were amplified from genomic DNA by multiplex PCR. Extracted genomic DNA from each cell subset was distributed evenly across all wells of several immunoSEQ 96-well plates, and each plate was treated as a replicate. Each replicate PCR for sorted subsets received approximately 220 ng genomic DNA, equal to tens of thousands of T cell genomes. Purified libraries were quantified with a Qubit 3.0 fluorometer, sized on a Bioanalyzer 2100, and re-quantified with the KAPA Library Quantification kit. Each immunoSEQ 96-well plate was sequenced on its own single-read 150-cycle Illumina NextSeq 550 flow cell. As for the original processing: Because the immunoSEQ output included only junctional sequences and no quality scores, the filtering could not be the same as the filtering used for full-length reads. To assign V/J genes and CDR3, sequences were annotated using PyIR, a Python wrapper for IgBLAST v1.9, with IMGT germline references. Reads were filtered out if the reads had weak V/J assignments (E-value above 1e-6), no CDR3, stop codons, out-of-frame junctions, or ambiguous translated residues. V3J clonotypes were defined as sequences sharing an identical inferred V gene, J gene, and CDR3 amino acid sequence. To compute the percentage overlap between repertoires, the number of shared unique clonotypes was divided by the size of the smaller repertoire. Repertoire richness was assessed with RTK rarefaction, the Chao1 estimator, and Recon v2.1 estimates of unobserved clonotypes. For all TCRbeta clonotypes obtained by the gDNA method from a few donors, generation probabilities were computed with OLGA. TCRdb re-hosts the immuneACCESS table, in-frame sequences only. Its copies lack some clones; in the studies checked, an unresolved V gene accounts for under half of them, and the cause for the rest is not known. D and trimming come from the DNA, and the V and J calls and clone size come from that table. The sample contains a few million clones, around 90% of them found a single time. The leading ten clones occupy around 0.15% of the sample.

Relative to germline, V is missing 5 bases and J is missing 6 bases, with 3 bases of the junction outside any gene match. Spanning cysteine to phenylalanine, the CDR3 consists of 13 amino acids. This entry keeps only the CDR3 DNA: 39 bases, framed from base 1. The germline V gene sets CDR1 to SNHLY and CDR2 to FYNNEI. Sequencing was performed on naive CD4+ T cells sorted from blood. This sample's cell subset or site label indicates: CD45RA+ positively selected. This sequence originates from a man in his late teens or twenties in good health. The chain joins TRBV2 to TRBJ2-2, with 7 central nucleotides matching TRBD1. CDR3 protein: CASSRTGPGELFF. In nucleotides, the sequence is TGTGCCAGCAGTCGGACAGGCCCCGGGGAGCTGTTTTTT.